This record concerns one TCR beta chain sequence. Its antigen remains unknown. The sample belongs to a study of cytomegalovirus exposure and HLA in healthy donors. Study-wide findings and caveats: In a later analysis, specific HLA alleles were associated with over 15,000 TCR beta sequences at a 0.05 false discovery rate. Whilst most TCR sequences proved rare, a subset of public TCRs occurred across many donors.

CDR3 length equals 14 residues. CDR1 is MDHEN and CDR2 is SYDVKM in the germline V gene. V lost 10 bases, J lost 0 bases, and 15 bases lay in between. There were likely unrecorded immune exposures, though donors were nominally healthy when sampled. Primers: 60 Vbeta forward and 13 Jbeta reverse. The repertoire was sequenced with immunoSEQ multiplex PCR; TCRdb's copy has only in-frame clones and lacks some. The table shows 99,000 or so clones, with approximately 14% occurring only once. Sequences were obtained from PBMCs. This receptor was identified in a female donor in good health and CMV-seronegative. The chain is built from TRBV28 and TRBJ1-2; a weak D match, TRBD1 (6 bases). CDR3 sequence reads: CATDRGGPNYGYTF. CDR3 coding DNA: TGTGCCACGGATAGGGGGGGCCCTAACTATGGCTACACCTTC.